A single sample is the source of the 7 T cell receptor beta chains below, sequenced in a study of T cell repertoires in cytomegalovirus infection. TCRdb called the reads again in MiXCR, with one record for every CDR3 protein. Found here are some 400,000 distinct CDR3 sequences, approximately 30% of them singletons; the top ten hold roughly 15%. The sample comprised PBMCs. The receptors shown here come from a human donor in good health (CMV status not recorded). Some clones in this sample may be carry-over from other donors' samples.

The V and J genes are TRBV19 and TRBJ2-5; 7 bases line up with TRBD2. Trimming cost V 4 bases and J 6 bases; bases outside gene matches: 14. The CDR3 totals 16 residues. Germline V gives CDR1 LNHDA, CDR2 SQIVND (reference sequence). The DNA for the CDR3 is TGTGCCAGTAGTACTGGACACGGGGGGAATGAAAAGACCCAGTACTTC. This translates into CASSTGHGGNEKTQYF.

This clonotype was seen many times. V gene TRBV4-1 combines with J gene TRBJ2-7, with D perhaps TRBD2 (5 bases). Germline V gene sequence: CDR1 MGHRA, CDR2 YSYEKL. With 0 bases removed from V and 3 bases from J, the gap between germline ends came to 9 bases. The CDR3 covers 14 residues. The CDR3 is CASSQEPDYYEQYF. CDR3 coding DNA: TGCGCCAGCAGCCAAGAGCCAGACTACTACGAGCAGTACTTC.

In this sample, this clonotype turned up once. With a much larger clone just one base away, this may be a read error. The V gene is TRBV7-6, the J gene TRBJ2-1, with 11 bases lining up with TRBD2. This CDR3 is 16 amino acids long. Germline values: CDR1 SGHVS, CDR2 FNYEAQ. The DNA of the CDR3 is TGTGCCATCAGCTTAGCGGGGGGGTTCTCCTACAATGAGCAGTTCTTC. Protein product: CAISLAGGFSYNEQFF.

This clonotype has only a few counts. The chain is built from TRBV4-2 and TRBJ1-2; D may be TRBD1 (6 bases). V lost 0 bases to trimming and J lost 0 bases, with 8 bases between them. CDR1 and CDR2 (germline): LGHNA, YNFKEQ. This CDR3 comprises 15 residues. CDR3 DNA: TGTGCCAGCAGCCAAGAACAGGGAGCTAACTATGGCTACACCTTC. This gives the protein CASSQEQGANYGYTF.

In nucleotides, the CDR3 is TGTGCCAGCAGCTCCCCCCCCGGAACGCAGTATTTT. Protein: CASSSPPGTQYF. The gene calls are TRBV7-6 and TRBJ2-3; unclear D gene. V was shortened by 4 bases and J by 9 bases, with 11 bases between the two germline ends. Germline V gene sequence: CDR1 SGHVS, CDR2 FNYEAQ. This CDR3 has 12 amino acids.

V usage is TRBV6-8 and J usage is TRBJ2-7; D gene uncertain. Germline V gene sequence: CDR1 MNHGY, CDR2 SAAAGT. V was cut by 10 bases and J by 3 bases, with 7 bases left in between. This CDR3 comprises 10 residues. The CDR3 reads CATTRYEQYF. The CDR3 DNA sequence: TGTGCCACCACCCGCTACGAGCAGTACTTC.

The genes are TRBV6-1 and TRBJ1-2; D is unclear. Trimming removed 5 bases from V and 4 bases from J, with 11 bases in between. The CDR3 extends over 13 amino acids. CDR1 is MNHNS and CDR2 is SASEGT in the germline V gene. The CDR3 DNA sequence: TGTGCCAGCAGTTCAGACAAGGTCTATGGCTACACCTTC. As protein: CASSSDKVYGYTF.